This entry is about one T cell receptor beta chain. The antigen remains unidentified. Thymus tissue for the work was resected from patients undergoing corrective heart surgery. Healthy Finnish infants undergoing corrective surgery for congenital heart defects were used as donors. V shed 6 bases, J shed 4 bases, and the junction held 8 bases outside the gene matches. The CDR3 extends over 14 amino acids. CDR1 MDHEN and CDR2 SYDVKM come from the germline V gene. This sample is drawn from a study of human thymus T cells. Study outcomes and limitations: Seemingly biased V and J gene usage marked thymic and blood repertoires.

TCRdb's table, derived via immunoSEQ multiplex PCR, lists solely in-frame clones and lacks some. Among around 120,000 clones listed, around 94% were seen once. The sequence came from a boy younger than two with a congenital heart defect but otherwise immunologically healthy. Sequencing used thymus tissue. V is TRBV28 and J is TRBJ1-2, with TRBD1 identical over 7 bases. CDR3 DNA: TGTGCCAGCAGCTACAGGGGCAGGTTCTATGGCTACACCTTC. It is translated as CASSYRGRFYGYTF.